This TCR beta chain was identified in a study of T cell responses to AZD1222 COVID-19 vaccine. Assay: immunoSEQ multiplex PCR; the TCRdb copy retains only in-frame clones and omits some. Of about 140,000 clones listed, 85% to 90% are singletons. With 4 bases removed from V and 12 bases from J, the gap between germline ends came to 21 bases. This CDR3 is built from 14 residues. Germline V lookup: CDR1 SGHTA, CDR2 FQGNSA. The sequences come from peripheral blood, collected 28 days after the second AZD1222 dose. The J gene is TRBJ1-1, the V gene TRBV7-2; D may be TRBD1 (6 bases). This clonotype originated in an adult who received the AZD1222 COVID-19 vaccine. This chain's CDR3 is CASSSAQDSPRPFF. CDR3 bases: TGTGCCAGCAGCTCGGCCCAGGACAGCCCTCGGCCTTTCTTT.